The sample holds many counts of the clone carrying this TCR beta chain. No antigen is known for it. Pregnant or lactating patients were excluded, as were those with uncontrolled infection or other autoimmune disease. Trimming took 4 bases from V and 4 from J, leaving 8 bases between them. Germline V gene data show CDR1 as SGHTA and CDR2 as FQGTGA. CDR3 length equals 13 residues. What was amplified from RNA transcripts were TCR beta CDR3 regions. First-round RT-PCR targeting the TCR CDR3 was performed with the HTBI primer set. In TCRdb, the multiplex PCR reads were re-called with MiXCR into one record per CDR3 protein. The data show hundreds of thousands of distinct CDR3 sequences, approximately 16% seen once. The sample originates from a study of T cells in Graves' hyperthyroidism and ophthalmopathy. Study background: Peripheral blood was drawn at first diagnosis, prior to all treatment.

Study-wide results and limits: The majority of expanded thyroid clonotypes above 0.001 also appeared in blood. A model using 13 V-J features told ophthalmopathy apart from stable hyperthyroidism.

The TCR originated in a middle-aged woman with Graves' ophthalmopathy. The rearrangement joins TRBV7-3 to TRBJ2-1; tentatively, D is TRBD1 (6 bases). Sequenced material: blood. This CDR3 is CASSWGQYNEQFF. DNA for the CDR3: TGTGCCAGCAGCTGGGGGCAATACAATGAGCAGTTCTTC. Full variable domain (outside the CDR3, taken from reference TRBV7-3 and TRBJ2-1): GAGVSQTPSNKVTEKGKYVELRCDPISGHTALYWYRQSLGQGPEFLIYFQGTGAADDSGLPNDRFFAVRPEGSVSTLKIQRTERGDSAVYLCASSWGQYNEQFFGPGTRLTVL.